One sample yielded the 13 T cell receptor beta chains listed below, sequenced in a study of blood T cell repertoires in COVID-19. The assay was immunoSEQ multiplex PCR, and TCRdb's table has in-frame clones only and misses some. Among hundreds of thousands of clones listed, roughly 89% were seen once. The sample consisted of peripheral blood. These receptors were obtained from a man between 60 and 75 years old who had recovered from COVID-19.

The chain joins TRBV10-3 to TRBJ1-5; D might be TRBD1 (6 bases). The CDR3 consists of 13 residues. Per the germline V gene, CDR1 is ENHRY and CDR2 is SYGVKD. Trimming left V 10 bases short and J 4 bases short, with 14 bases between. The CDR3 loop is CATRTAINQPQHF. The DNA for the CDR3 is TGTGCCACCCGGACAGCGATTAATCAGCCCCAGCATTTT.

This clone showed up just once. Compared with germline, one end of the junction differs, possibly owing to a read error. CDR3 sequence: CASSLNSQSSNEQFF. The CDR3 region has the DNA TGTGCCAGCAGCTTAAATTCCCAGTCCTCCAATGAGCAGTTCTTC. The chain couples TRBV7-2 to TRBJ2-1; the D is unclear. Germline V gives CDR1 SGHTA, CDR2 FQGNSA. The CDR3 runs to 15 residues.

With regard to this clone: This sample also contains other DNA sequences that code for the same CDR3. The rearrangement links TRBV27 to TRBJ1-2; tentative D call: TRBD1 (6 bases). Trimming removed 0 bases at V and 8 bases at J, with 13 bases between. The CDR3 runs 14 residues. Germline V lookup: CDR1 MNHEY, CDR2 SMNVEV (reference sequence). The DNA for the CDR3 is TGTGCCAGCAGTTTATCGGGGTTCAGGGGCGGCTACACCTTC. Its translation: CASSLSGFRGGYTF.

The chain uses TRBV10-1 and TRBJ2-1; D is uncertain. The CDR3 sequence is 17 residues long. Germline loops: CDR1 WNHNN, CDR2 SYGVQD (reference sequence). V lost 3 bases, J lost 0 bases, and 15 bases lay in between. CDR3 bases: TGCGCCAGCAGTGAAATTTGGCAGACTGGCTCCTACAATGAGCAGTTCTTC. Protein product: CASSEIWQTGSYNEQFF.

As to this clone: A read error may account for a junction end that differs from germline. V and J are TRBV12-3 or TRBV12-4 and TRBJ1-1; TRBD1 matches 7 bases. The CDR3 runs to 11 residues. The CDR3 loop reads CASSLGGGLGF. CDR3 bases: TGTGCCAGCAGTTTAGGAGGGGGCCTGGGATTT.

As DNA, the CDR3 is TGCAGCGTTGGGGCAGGGGGTGGAACAGATACGCAGTATTTT. This encodes CSVGAGGGTDTQYF. This chain joins TRBV29-1 and TRBJ2-3; 7 bases map to TRBD1. Germline lookup yields CDR1 SQVTM and CDR2 ANQGSEA. This CDR3 has 14 amino acids. Trimming took 4 bases from V and 3 from J; bases not matched to a gene: 7.

The gene calls are TRBV9 and TRBJ2-1; 11 bases agree with TRBD2. The CDR3 has 17 amino acids. V lost 4 bases to trimming and J lost 5 bases; unmatched junction nucleotides: 11. Germline values: CDR1 SGDLS, CDR2 YYNGEE. The chain's CDR3 is CASSRSLLAGEDNEQFF. The CDR3 bases are TGTGCCAGCAGCCGTTCCTTACTAGCGGGAGAGGACAATGAGCAGTTCTTC.

J is TRBJ1-2 and V is TRBV3-1 (or the pseudogene TRBV3-2); D remains ambiguous. The CDR3 is 14 residues long. From germline, CDR1 is LGHDT and CDR2 YNNKEL (reference sequence). Deletions cut 1 base from V and 6 bases from J, with 12 bases between. CDR3 sequence reads: CASSQAKGGHGYTF. The CDR3 DNA is TGTGCCAGCAGCCAAGCCAAGGGAGGTCATGGCTACACCTTC.

The V and J genes are TRBV30 and TRBJ2-2, with D maybe TRBD1 (6 bases). The V gene lost 5 bases and the J gene lost 3 bases, with 13 bases spanning the gap. CDR1 GTSNPN and CDR2 SVGIG come from the germline V gene (reference sequence). The CDR3 runs to 14 residues. The CDR3 protein is CAWGRQVHTGELFF. CDR3 nucleotides: TGTGCCTGGGGACGACAGGTTCACACCGGGGAGCTGTTTTTT.

CDR3 in DNA: TGTGCCTGGAGAGACAGGCCGAACACTGAAGCTTTCTTT. This gives the protein CAWRDRPNTEAFF. The V and J genes are TRBV30 and TRBJ1-1, with D possibly matching TRBD1 (6 bases). CDR1 is GTSNPN and CDR2 is SVGIG in the germline V gene (reference sequence). The V end was cut by 3 bases, the J end by 1 base, with 9 bases between. The CDR3 is 13 amino acids.

The chain carries TRBV19 and TRBJ2-1; 9 bases are shared with TRBD1. Trimming removed 0 bases from V and 12 bases from J; junction bases left unmatched: 12. There are 16 residues in the CDR3. CDR1 and CDR2 from the germline V gene are LNHDA and SQIVND (reference sequence). DNA for the CDR3: TGTGCCAGTAGTATAGATTCCCCCGGGACAGGGACCAGGCAGTTCTTC. It is translated as CASSIDSPGTGTRQFF.

The chain has TRBV5-8 and TRBJ1-2; 7 bases align to TRBD1. CDR3 length equals 13 residues. V lost 4 bases and J lost 1; bases outside the gene matches: 1. The germline CDR1 and CDR2 sequences are SGHTS and YDEGEE. CDR3 DNA: TGTGCCAGCAGCCCAGGGGGTAACTATGGCTACACCTTC. Translating gives CASSPGGNYGYTF.

The chain joins TRBV5-1 to TRBJ1-3; D is unresolved. The CDR3 has 15 amino acids. Per germline, CDR1 SGHRS and CDR2 YFSETQ. V dropped 1 base and J dropped 0 bases, with 8 bases sitting between them. The CDR3 sequence is CASSLSAGSGNTIYF. CDR3 coding DNA: TGCGCCAGCAGCTTGTCGGCGGGCTCTGGAAACACCATATATTTT.